These T cell receptor beta chains were read from a single sample in a study of cytomegalovirus exposure and HLA in healthy donors. Measured with immunoSEQ multiplex PCR; TCRdb has only the in-frame clones, and not every one. The sample has 200,000 to 250,000 clones, approximately 80% seen once. The sequenced material came from PBMCs. The receptor set was obtained from a man younger than 45 in good health and CMV-seronegative. Each CDR3 is given with its conserved first and last residue. D genes are given only for firm matches. Rows may omit the clone size; those that give it use once, few, many or a size class.

clone_size j_call v_call d_call cdr3_aa cdr3_nt
. TRBJ1-1 TRBV4-3 TRBD1 CASSYRGQGNTEAFF TGCGCCAGCAGCTACCGCGGACAGGGGAACACTGAAGCTTTCTTT
. TRBJ2-7 TRBV7-9 TRBD1 CASSPRDRGTYEQYF TGTGCCAGCAGCCCCCGGGACAGGGGAACCTACGAGCAGTACTTC
. TRBJ2-2 TRBV10-3 TRBD2 CAITSSGGTGELFF TGTGCCATCACATCTAGCGGGGGGACCGGGGAGCTGTTTTTT
. TRBJ1-2 TRBV5-6 . CASSSSGVGDGYTF TGTGCCAGCAGCTCCTCAGGGGTTGGGGATGGCTACACCTTC
once TRBJ2-5 TRBV7-2 . CASSSFSEGPKTQYF TGTGCCAGCAGCTCTTTTTCGGAGGGGCCAAAGACCCAGTACTTC
. TRBJ2-3 TRBV2 TRBD2 CASIGTLAGGPTDTQYF TGTGCCAGCATCGGGACACTAGCGGGGGGCCCAACAGATACGCAGTATTTT
. TRBJ1-2 TRBV7-9 TRBD1 CASSIAGTGNYGYTF TGTGCCAGCAGCATCGCCGGGACAGGGAACTATGGCTACACCTTC
. TRBJ1-1 TRBV5-1 . CASSTTPGSPNTEAFF TGCGCCAGCAGCACAACCCCGGGATCCCCGAACACTGAAGCTTTCTTT
. TRBJ2-4 TRBV5-4 TRBD1 CASSIRDRGRGNIQYF TGTGCCAGCAGCATACGGGACAGGGGGCGCGGAAACATTCAGTACTTC
. TRBJ1-3 TRBV5-6 TRBD1 CASSQGQITSGNTIYF TGTGCCAGCAGCCAGGGACAGATTACCTCTGGAAACACCATATATTTT
. TRBJ1-1 TRBV28 TRBD1 CASRAWTGGGTEAFF TGTGCCAGCAGAGCGTGGACAGGGGGTGGCACTGAAGCTTTCTTT